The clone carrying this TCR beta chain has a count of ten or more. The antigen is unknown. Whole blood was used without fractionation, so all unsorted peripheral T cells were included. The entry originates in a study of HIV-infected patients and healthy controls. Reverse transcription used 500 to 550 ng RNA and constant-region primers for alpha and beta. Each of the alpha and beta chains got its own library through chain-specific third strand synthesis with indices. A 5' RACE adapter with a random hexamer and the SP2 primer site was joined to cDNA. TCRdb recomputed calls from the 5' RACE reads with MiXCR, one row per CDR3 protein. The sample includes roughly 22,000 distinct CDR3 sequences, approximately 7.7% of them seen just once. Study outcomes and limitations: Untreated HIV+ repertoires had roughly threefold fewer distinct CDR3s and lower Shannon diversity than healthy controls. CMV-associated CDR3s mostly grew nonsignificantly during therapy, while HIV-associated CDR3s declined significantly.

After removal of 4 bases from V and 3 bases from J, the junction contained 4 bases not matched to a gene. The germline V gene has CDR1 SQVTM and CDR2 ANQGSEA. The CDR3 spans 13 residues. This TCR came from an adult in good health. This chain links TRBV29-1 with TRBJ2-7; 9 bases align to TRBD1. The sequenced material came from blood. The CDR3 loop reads CSVVTGGHYEQYF. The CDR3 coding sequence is TGCAGCGTTGTGACAGGGGGTCACTACGAGCAGTACTTC.